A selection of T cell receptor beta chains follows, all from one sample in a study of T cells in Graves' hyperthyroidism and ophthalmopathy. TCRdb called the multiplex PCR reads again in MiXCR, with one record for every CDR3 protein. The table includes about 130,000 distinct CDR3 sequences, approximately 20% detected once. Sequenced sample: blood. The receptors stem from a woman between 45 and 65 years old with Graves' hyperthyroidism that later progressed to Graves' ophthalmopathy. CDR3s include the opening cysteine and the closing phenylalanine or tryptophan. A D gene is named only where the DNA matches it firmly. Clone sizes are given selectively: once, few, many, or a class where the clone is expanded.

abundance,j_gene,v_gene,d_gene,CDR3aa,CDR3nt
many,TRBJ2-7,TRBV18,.,CASSPRQGTYEQYF,TGTGCCAGCTCACCACGCCAGGGGACCTACGAGCAGTACTTC
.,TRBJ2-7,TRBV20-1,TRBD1,CSAVKTGVVSYEQYF,TGCAGTGCCGTAAAGACAGGGGTGGTCTCCTACGAGCAGTACTTC
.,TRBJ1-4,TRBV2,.,CASNTPDGRSSEKLFF,TGTGCCAGTAATACACCCGACGGGCGTAGTTCTGAAAAACTGTTTTTT
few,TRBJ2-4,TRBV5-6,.,CASSLQTGSIAKNIQYF,TGTGCCAGCAGCTTACAAACTGGCTCGATAGCCAAAAACATTCAGTACTTC
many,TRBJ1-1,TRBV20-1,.,CSASKGPNTEAFF,TGCAGTGCTTCAAAGGGACCTAACACTGAAGCTTTCTTT
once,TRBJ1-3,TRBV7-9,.,CASSFRTGNTIYF,TGTGCCAGCAGCTTTCGAACGGGAAACACCATATATTTT
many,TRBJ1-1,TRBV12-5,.,CASGFRKRGTEAFF,TGTGCTAGTGGTTTTAGGAAACGCGGCACTGAAGCTTTCTTT
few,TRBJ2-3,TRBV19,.,CASSIGSTDTQYF,TGTGCCAGTAGTATAGGGAGCACAGATACGCAGTATTTT
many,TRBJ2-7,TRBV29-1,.,CSVEVQAPDWEQYF,TGCAGCGTTGAAGTTCAGGCCCCTGACTGGGAGCAGTACTTC
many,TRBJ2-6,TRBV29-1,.,CSVGSGSGANVLTF,TGCAGCGTTGGGTCGGGCTCTGGGGCCAACGTCCTGACTTTC
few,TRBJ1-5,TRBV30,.,CAWSVRSGIPQHF,TGTGCCTGGAGTGTCCGGTCCGGTATCCCCCAGCATTTT
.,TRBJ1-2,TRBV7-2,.,CASGYRTEYHGYTF,TGTGCCAGCGGCTATCGGACAGAGTACCATGGCTACACCTTC
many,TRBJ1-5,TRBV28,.,CASRKTGAGYSNQPQHF,TGTGCCAGTAGGAAAACGGGGGCCGGATATAGCAATCAGCCCCAGCATTTT
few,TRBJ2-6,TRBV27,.,CASSPGPGANVLTF,TGTGCCAGTTCACCGGGCCCTGGGGCCAACGTCCTGACTTTC
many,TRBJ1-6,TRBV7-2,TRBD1,CASTRDRGESPLHF,TGTGCCAGCACCAGGGACAGGGGAGAGTCACCCCTCCACTTT
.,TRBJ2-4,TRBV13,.,CASSSEGTRNIQYF,TGTGCCAGCAGCTCGGAAGGGACCAGGAACATTCAGTACTTC
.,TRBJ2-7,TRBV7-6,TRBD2,CASSSGTKSYEQYF,TGTGCCAGCAGCTCGGGGACTAAGTCCTACGAGCAGTACTTC
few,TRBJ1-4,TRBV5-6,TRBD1,CASSLLGQATTNEKLFF,TGTGCCAGCAGCTTGTTGGGACAGGCCACAACTAATGAAAAACTGTTTTTT
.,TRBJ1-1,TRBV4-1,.,CASSHRNGNEAFF,TGCGCCAGCAGCCACCGAAATGGCAACGAAGCTTTCTTT
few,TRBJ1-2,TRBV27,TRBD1,CASSSTFRGNGYTF,TGTGCCAGCAGTTCAACTTTCAGGGGGAATGGCTACACCTTC
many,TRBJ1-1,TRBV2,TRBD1,CATRTGDITEAFF,TGTGCCACCAGGACAGGGGATATCACTGAAGCTTTCTTT
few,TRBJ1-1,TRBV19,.,CASSITGRNTEAFF,TGTGCCAGTAGTATAACAGGACGGAACACTGAAGCTTTCTTT
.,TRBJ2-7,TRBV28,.,CASNKRVPPEQYF,TGTGCCAGCAATAAGAGGGTCCCCCCCGAGCAGTACTTC
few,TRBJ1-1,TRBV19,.,CASRSLQGYTEAFF,TGTGCCAGTAGGTCTTTACAGGGATACACTGAAGCTTTCTTT
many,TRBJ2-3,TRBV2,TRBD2,CASKGLAGEIDTQYF,TGTGCCAGCAAAGGACTAGCGGGAGAAATCGATACGCAGTATTTT
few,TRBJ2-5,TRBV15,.,CATSRDTLPQETQYF,TGTGCCACCAGCAGAGACACACTACCCCAAGAGACCCAGTACTTC
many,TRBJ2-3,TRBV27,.,CASSFRQNTDTQYF,TGTGCCAGCAGTTTCAGGCAAAACACAGATACGCAGTATTTT
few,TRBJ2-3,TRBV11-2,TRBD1,CASSRQGTVTDTQYF,TGTGCCAGCAGCCGACAGGGGACGGTCACAGATACGCAGTATTTT
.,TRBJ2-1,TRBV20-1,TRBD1,CSGGQGAYNEQFF,TGCAGTGGGGGACAGGGAGCCTACAATGAGCAGTTCTTC
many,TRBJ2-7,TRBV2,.,CAKTRTGGYEQYF,TGTGCCAAAACACGGACCGGCGGCTACGAGCAGTACTTC
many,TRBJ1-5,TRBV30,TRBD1,CAWSVGRGQPQHF,TGTGCCTGGAGTGTCGGCAGGGGGCAGCCCCAGCATTTT
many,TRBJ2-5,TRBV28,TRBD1,CASSLRGSPGETQYF,TGTGCCAGCAGCCTCAGGGGGTCCCCCGGGGAGACCCAGTACTTC
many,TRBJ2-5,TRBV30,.,CAWSNGRGETQYF,TGTGCCTGGAGTAACGGGAGAGGAGAGACCCAGTACTTC
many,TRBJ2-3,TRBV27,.,CASSLRVTDTQYF,TGTGCCAGCAGTTTGAGGGTCACAGATACGCAGTATTTT
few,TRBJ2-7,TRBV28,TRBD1,CASSPGDRGLAGYEQYF,TGTGCCAGCAGTCCTGGGGACAGGGGACTGGCGGGCTACGAGCAGTACTTC
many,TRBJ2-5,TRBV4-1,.,CASSQDRTLRETQYF,TGCGCCAGCAGCCAAGATCGCACACTAAGGGAGACCCAGTACTTC
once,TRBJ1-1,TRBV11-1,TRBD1,CASSLAPGQGGFMNTEAFF,TGTGCCAGCAGCTTAGCCCCGGGACAGGGAGGGTTCATGAACACTGAAGCTTTCTTT
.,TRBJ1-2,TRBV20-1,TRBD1,CSAQPKGQGRYGYTF,TGCAGTGCTCAACCCAAGGGACAGGGGCGATATGGCTACACCTTC
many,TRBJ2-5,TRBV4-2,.,CASSQFRDFQETQYF,TGTGCCAGCAGCCAATTCCGGGACTTCCAAGAGACCCAGTACTTC
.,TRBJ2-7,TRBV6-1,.,CASSFDEGDEQYF,TGTGCCAGCAGCTTCGATGAAGGGGACGAGCAGTACTTC